The present T cell receptor beta chain was sequenced within a study of CD8+ T cells in alopecia areata (dated by TCRdb to between 2017 and 2018). Concerning the study at large: High-throughput TCRbeta sequencing was used to examine T cell clonal expansion in alopecia areata in both the C3H/HeJ mouse model and human patients. Human TCRbeta sequencing covered scalp tissue and sorted CD4+ and CD8+ peripheral blood T cells from patchy and totalis/universalis alopecia areata patients and healthy controls. Scalp clonality was compared among normal scalp (n=4), patchy alopecia areata scalp (n=8), and alopecia totalis/universalis scalp (n=8). RNA was extracted with the PAXgene miRNA kit for fixed scalp, the miRNeasy kit for PBMCs, and the RNeasy kit for mouse skin. TCRbeta CDR3 regions were amplified by immunoSEQ multiplex PCR with 35 Vbeta forward and 13 Jbeta reverse primers. General conclusions and limits of the study: TCR sequences shared between patients were less clear than in mice, possibly partly because of HLA diversity in the patient population. Lesional scalp, especially in alopecia totalis/universalis, showed higher clonality and more expanded CD8+ clones than normal scalp, suggesting antigenic drive. Unlike mouse skin, where gammadelta T cells dominate, normal human skin contains resident alphabeta T cells that get sequenced too, which complicates analysis of the scalp TCR repertoire.

Library method: the immunoSEQ multiplex PCR assay. For TCR sequencing, RNA was extracted from every sample and reverse transcribed into cDNA to serve as template. SuperScript III was used for first-strand cDNA synthesis, primed with a 2:1 mix of oligo-dT and random hexamers. A synthetic immune receptor repertoire was used to gauge amplification bias, and whatever bias remained was removed computationally. The paper's data handling went like this. After raw reads were preprocessed to remove errors, the CDR3 was defined following IMGT conventions as running from the conserved cysteine to phenylalanine. Clonality was computed by normalizing Shannon entropy by log2 of the number of productive unique TCRs and subtracting the result from 1. Whether scalp clones were CD4 or CD8 was inferred by matching scalp TCRbeta sequences against CD4 and CD8 repertoires sorted from blood. TCRdb re-hosts the immuneACCESS table, in-frame sequences only. Its copies lack some clones; in the studies checked, an unresolved V gene accounts for under half of them, and the cause for the rest is not known. The V and J calls and clone size come from that table; D and trimming were worked out from the DNA. For this sample the table gives about 150,000 clones, of which around 62% were detected only once. The ten largest account for less than 40% of the sample.

After PBMCs were isolated by density centrifugation and stained for CD3, CD4 and CD8, a FACSAria was used to sort CD4+ and CD8+ T cells. Scalp biopsies and blood samples were obtained from unaffected controls. A remark on this clone: Its specific antigen is unknown. The record has no base qualities; no much larger clone is one base away.

The sequence was obtained from a human donor in good health. The material sequenced was CD8+ T cells sorted from blood.

The nucleotide sequence is TGCGCCAGCAGCCAAGAGCGGGAAGTCCGGGAGACCCAGTACTTC. It specifies CASSQEREVRETQYF. Here the chain combines TRBV4-1 and TRBJ2-5; the D region possibly corresponds to TRBD2 (6 bases align). Taken from the germline V gene, the CDR1 and CDR2 loops are MGHRA and YSYEKL. The germline ends are 13 bases apart after V is trimmed by 0 bases and J by 5 bases. The CDR3 runs 15 residues from the cysteine to the phenylalanine. Only the CDR3 region is kept as DNA, spanning 45 bases read in frame from base 1.